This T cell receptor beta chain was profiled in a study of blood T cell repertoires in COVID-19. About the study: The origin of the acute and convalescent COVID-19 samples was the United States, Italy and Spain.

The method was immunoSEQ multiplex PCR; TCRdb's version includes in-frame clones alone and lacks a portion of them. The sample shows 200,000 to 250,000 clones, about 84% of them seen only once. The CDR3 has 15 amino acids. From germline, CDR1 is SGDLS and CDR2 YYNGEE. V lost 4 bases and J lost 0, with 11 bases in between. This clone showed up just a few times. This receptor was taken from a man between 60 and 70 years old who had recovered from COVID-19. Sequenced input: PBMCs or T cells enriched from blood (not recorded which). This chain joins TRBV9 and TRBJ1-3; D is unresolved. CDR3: CASSPQPSSGNTIYF. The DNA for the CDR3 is TGTGCCAGCAGCCCTCAACCGAGCTCTGGAAACACCATATATTTT. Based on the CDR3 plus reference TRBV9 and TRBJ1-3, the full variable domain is DSGVTQTPKHLITATGQRVTLRCSPRSGDLSVYWYQQSLDQGLQFLIQYYNGEERAKGNILERFSAQQFPDLHSELNLSSLELGDSALYFCASSPQPSSGNTIYFGEGSWLTVV.